This T cell receptor beta chain derives from a study of T-cell reconstitution after alpha-beta-depleted transplantation in children. With 3 bases removed from V and 4 bases from J, the gap between germline ends came to 18 bases. This CDR3 region has 17 residues. Per germline, CDR1 KGHSH and CDR2 LQKENI. Unique molecular identifiers were used to barcode this TCRbeta library. MiXCR, run by TCRdb on the PCR reads, gives a single entry per CDR3 protein. Of about 500,000 distinct CDR3 sequences listed, less than 35% are singletons. This chain connects TRBV18 to TRBJ2-2; possibly TRBD2 for D (5 bases). Sequenced here: PBMCs from the stem cell graft donor, sampled from the stem cell graft. This clonotype originated in a human donor who donated a stem cell graft to a child with aplastic anemia. In DNA, the CDR3 is TGTGCCAGCTCACCGCTTCCTCCCAGCGGAGCCACCGGGGAGCTGTTTTTT. Amino acids: CASSPLPPSGATGELFF.